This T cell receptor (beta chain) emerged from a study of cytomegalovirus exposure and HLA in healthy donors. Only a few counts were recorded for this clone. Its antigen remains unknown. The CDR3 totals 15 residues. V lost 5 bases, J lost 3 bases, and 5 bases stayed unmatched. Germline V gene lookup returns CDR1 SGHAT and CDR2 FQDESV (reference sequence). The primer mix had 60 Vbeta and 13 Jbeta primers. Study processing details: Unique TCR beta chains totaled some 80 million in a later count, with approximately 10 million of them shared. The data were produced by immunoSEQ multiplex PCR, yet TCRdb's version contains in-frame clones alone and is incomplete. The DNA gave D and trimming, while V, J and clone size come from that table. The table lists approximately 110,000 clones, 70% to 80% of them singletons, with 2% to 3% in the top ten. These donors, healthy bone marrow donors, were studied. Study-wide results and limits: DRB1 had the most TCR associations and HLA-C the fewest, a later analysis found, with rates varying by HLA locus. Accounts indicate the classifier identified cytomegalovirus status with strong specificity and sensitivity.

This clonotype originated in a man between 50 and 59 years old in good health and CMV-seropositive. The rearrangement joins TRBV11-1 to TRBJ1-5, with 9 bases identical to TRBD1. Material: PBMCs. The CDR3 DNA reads TGTGCCAGCAGCAAGACAGGGGGAATCAATCAGCCCCAGCATTTT. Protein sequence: CASSKTGGINQPQHF. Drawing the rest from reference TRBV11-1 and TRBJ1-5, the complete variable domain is EAEVAQSPRYKITEKSQAVAFWCDPISGHATLYWYRQILGQGPELLVQFQDESVVDDSQLPKDRFSAERLKGVDSTLKIQPAELGDSAMYLCASSKTGGINQPQHFGDGTRLSIL.